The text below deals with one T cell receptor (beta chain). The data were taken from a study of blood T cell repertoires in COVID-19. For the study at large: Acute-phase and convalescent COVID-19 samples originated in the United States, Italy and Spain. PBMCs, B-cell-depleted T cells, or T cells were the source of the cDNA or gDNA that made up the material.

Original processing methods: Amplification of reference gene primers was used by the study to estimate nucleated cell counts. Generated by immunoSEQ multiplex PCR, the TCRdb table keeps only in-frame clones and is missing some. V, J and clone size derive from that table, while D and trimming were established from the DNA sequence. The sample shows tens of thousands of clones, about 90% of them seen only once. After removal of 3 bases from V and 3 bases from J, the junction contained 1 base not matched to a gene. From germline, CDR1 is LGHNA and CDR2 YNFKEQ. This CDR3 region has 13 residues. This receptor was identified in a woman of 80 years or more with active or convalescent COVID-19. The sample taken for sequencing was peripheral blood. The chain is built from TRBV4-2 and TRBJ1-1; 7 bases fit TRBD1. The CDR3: CASSHQGDTEAFF. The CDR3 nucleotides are TGTGCCAGCAGCCACCAGGGGGACACTGAAGCTTTCTTT.